The 21 T cell receptor beta chains below all came from one sample that was sequenced in a study of blood T cell repertoires in COVID-19. Repertoires were generated with immunoSEQ multiplex PCR, while TCRdb's copy carries only in-frame clones and drops some. The sample consists of 150,000 to 200,000 clones, around 80% of them appearing once. The sample was peripheral blood. These receptor sequences come from an elderly woman with acute or convalescent COVID-19.

The chain employs TRBV11-2 and TRBJ2-1; possibly TRBD1 for D (6 bases). The CDR3 covers 17 residues. Deletions cut 4 bases from V and 7 bases from J, with 23 bases between. Germline V gives CDR1 SGHAT, CDR2 FQNNGV. CDR3 protein: CASSSIVTGYHWNEQFF. The CDR3 DNA reads as TGTGCCAGCAGCTCGATTGTTACAGGGTACCACTGGAATGAGCAGTTCTTC.

V and J are TRBV6-5 and TRBJ2-1; no clear D. Germline-derived CDR1 and CDR2 are MNHEY and SVGAGI. V was cut by 0 bases and J by 2 bases, with 8 bases left in between. The CDR3 runs 15 residues. As DNA, the CDR3 is TGTGCCAGCAGTTACTCTGGCGGAGCCTACAATGAGCAGTTCTTC. This gives the protein CASSYSGGAYNEQFF.

The J gene is TRBJ2-1, the V gene TRBV9; TRBD2 is a possible D gene (7 bases). Germline V gives CDR1 SGDLS, CDR2 YYNGEE. The CDR3 runs 15 residues. Trimming took 0 bases from V and 8 from J, leaving 15 bases between them. For the CDR3, the DNA is TGTGCCAGCAGCGTAGGAGGACTAGGGGGGGATGAGCAGTTCTTC. Its translation is CASSVGGLGGDEQFF.

This clone was recorded once. V and J are TRBV2 and TRBJ2-1; 10 positions match TRBD2. V trimming: 5 bases; J trimming: 7 bases; junction bases outside the gene matches: 8. CDR1 is SNHLY and CDR2 is FYNNEI in the germline V gene. CDR3 length: 15 amino acids. The CDR3 coding sequence is TGTGCCAGCAGTCTGTTAGCGGGAGGAGGGAATGAGCAGTTCTTC. This encodes CASSLLAGGGNEQFF.

The chain links TRBV3-1 (or the pseudogene TRBV3-2) to TRBJ2-5; 8 positions agree with TRBD2. CDR3 size: 13 residues. Trimming took 8 bases from V and 5 from J; bases not matched to a gene: 7. CDR1 LGHDT and CDR2 YNNKEL come from the germline V gene (reference sequence). The chain's CDR3 is CASGLGLVETQYF. The CDR3 DNA is TGTGCCAGCGGATTGGGACTAGTGGAGACCCAGTACTTC.

The chain uses TRBV5-5 and TRBJ1-5; D gene unclear. Trimming left V 0 bases short and J 7 bases short, with 11 bases between. Looked up from germline, CDR1 is SGHKS and CDR2 is YYEKEE (reference sequence). CDR3 length: 14 amino acids. The CDR3 loop reads CASSLGALRQPQHF. For the CDR3, the DNA is TGTGCCAGCAGCTTGGGGGCTCTAAGGCAGCCCCAGCATTTT.

This chain joins TRBV18 and TRBJ2-7, with a tentative D call TRBD2 (5 bases). CDR1 and CDR2 (germline): KGHSH, LQKENI. This CDR3 spans 13 amino acids. With 6 bases removed from V and 6 bases from J, the gap between germline ends came to 15 bases. CDR3 sequence reads: CASSLSRGSEQYF. The CDR3 DNA reads as TGTGCCAGCTCCCTTAGTAGAGGGAGCGAGCAGTACTTC.

The chain employs TRBV9 and TRBJ2-5, with 10 nucleotides matching TRBD1. V trimming: 4 bases; J trimming: 6 bases; junction bases outside the gene matches: 12. This CDR3 contains 16 residues. Per germline, CDR1 SGDLS and CDR2 YYNGEE. CDR3 nucleotides: TGTGCCAGCAGCCTCTCCCCCCGGGACAGGGGAAAGACCCAGTACTTC. Translation gives CASSLSPRDRGKTQYF.

The chain joins TRBV5-1 to TRBJ2-7; 8 positions match TRBD2. The length of the CDR3 is 16 residues. With V trimmed by 0 bases and J by 0 bases, 5 bases remained unmatched. Per germline, CDR1 SGHRS and CDR2 YFSETQ. CDR3 loop: CASSLDFAGGSYEQYF. The CDR3 DNA follows: TGCGCCAGCAGCTTGGATTTCGCGGGAGGCTCCTACGAGCAGTACTTC.

A remark on this clone: The sample carries other DNA sequences with the same CDR3. The chain is built from TRBV5-1 and TRBJ1-1; 7 nucleotides match TRBD1. Germline V CDR1 and CDR2: SGHRS, YFSETQ. This CDR3 has 15 amino acids. J lost 0 bases, V lost 0 bases, and 2 bases had no gene match. DNA of the CDR3: TGCGCCAGCAGCTTGGCTGGGACAGTGAACACTGAAGCTTTCTTT. Translated, it gives CASSLAGTVNTEAFF.

This clone appeared a single time. The V and J genes are TRBV19 and TRBJ1-5; possibly TRBD1 for D (5 bases). CDR1 is LNHDA, CDR2 SQIVND, per germline (reference sequence). The CDR3 has 14 residues. V shed 2 bases and J shed 4 bases, with 9 bases lying between them. In nucleotides, the CDR3 is TGTGCCAGTAGTATAAAGTCAGGGAATCAGCCCCAGCATTTT. This codes for CASSIKSGNQPQHF.

This chain links TRBV7-9 with TRBJ1-1; D ambiguous. The V end lost 5 bases, the J end lost 6 bases, and 16 bases lay between the germline ends. Germline CDR1 reads SEHNR; CDR2 reads FQNEAQ (reference sequence). The CDR3 covers 14 residues. The CDR3 loop reads CASSPSVTSAEAFF. CDR3 bases: TGTGCCAGCAGCCCCTCTGTTACTAGTGCTGAAGCTTTCTTT.

The genes are TRBV4-2 and TRBJ2-2; a weak D match, TRBD2 (6 bases). CDR1 is LGHNA, CDR2 YNFKEQ, per germline. The CDR3 runs 16 residues. The germline V and J ends were trimmed by 1 base and 4 bases, with 13 bases remaining between them. DNA for the CDR3: TGTGCCAGCAGCCAAGCCGACGGGGGACTCACCGGGGAGCTGTTTTTT. It codes for CASSQADGGLTGELFF.

The CDR3 is CASSPGGERRASYEQYF. CDR3 in DNA: TGTGCCAGCTCACCAGGAGGAGAAAGGCGTGCCTCCTACGAGCAGTACTTC. J is TRBJ2-7 and V is TRBV18, with a tentative D call TRBD2 (5 bases). V was pared by 2 bases and J by 0 bases, with 17 bases between. The CDR3 runs to 17 residues. Germline V lookup: CDR1 KGHSH, CDR2 LQKENI.

V and J are TRBV2 and TRBJ2-7; 10 nucleotides match TRBD2. Trimming took 6 bases from V and 5 from J; bases not matched to a gene: 7. This CDR3 region has 14 residues. Germline V gene data show CDR1 as SNHLY and CDR2 as FYNNEI. CDR3 nucleotide sequence: TGTGCCAGCAGACTTCTAGCGGGAGTAAACGAGCAGTACTTC. Translated: CASRLLAGVNEQYF.

The gene calls are TRBV13 and TRBJ1-2, with TRBD1 identical over 7 bases. V lost 5 bases to trimming and J lost 4 bases; unmatched junction nucleotides: 7. CDR1 is PRHDT and CDR2 is FYEKMQ in the germline V gene (reference sequence). The CDR3 has 14 residues. The CDR3 DNA reads TGTGCCAGCAGCCCGGACAGGTCGGTCTATGGCTACACCTTC. Amino acid sequence: CASSPDRSVYGYTF.

The gene calls are TRBV5-1 and TRBJ1-6; 7 bases fit TRBD1. The CDR3 covers 16 residues. The V gene end was trimmed by 4 bases and the J gene end by 7 bases; junction bases not matched to a gene: 11. Germline CDR1 reads SGHRS; CDR2 reads YFSETQ. CDR3 nucleotide sequence: TGCGCCAGCAGCCTGACAGGGCAGCGAGGGAATTCACCCCTCCACTTT. Translation gives CASSLTGQRGNSPLHF.

This clone showed up just once. The J gene is TRBJ1-4, the V gene TRBV4-2; D is undetermined. Germline CDR1 and CDR2: LGHNA and YNFKEQ. Trimming took off 3 bases at V and 9 bases at J, with 14 bases between the two ends. The CDR3 consists of 14 residues. The CDR3 is CASSQDYKNQKLFF. The CDR3 DNA follows: TGTGCCAGCAGCCAGGACTACAAGAACCAAAAACTGTTTTTT.

This chain joins TRBV28 and TRBJ2-5; 12 bases fit TRBD2. There are 16 residues in the CDR3. Per germline, CDR1 MDHEN and CDR2 SYDVKM. V lost 4 bases to trimming and J lost 4 bases; unmatched junction nucleotides: 7. CDR3 nucleotides: TGTGCCAGCAGTTCGGAGACTAGCGGGGGAGCAGAGACCCAGTACTTC. Its translation is CASSSETSGGAETQYF.

The chain joins TRBV5-1 to TRBJ2-5; possible D gene TRBD1, 6 bases. The CDR3 has 15 residues. Trimming removed 3 bases from V and 0 bases from J, with 12 bases in between. Germline CDR1 SGHRS, CDR2 YFSETQ. The CDR3: CASSWGPADQETQYF. CDR3 nucleotide sequence: TGCGCCAGCAGCTGGGGGCCGGCAGACCAAGAGACCCAGTACTTC.

This chain joins TRBV19 and TRBJ2-5, with D possibly TRBD2 on 5 matching bases. Germline V CDR1 and CDR2: LNHDA, SQIVND (reference sequence). The CDR3 extends over 13 amino acids. The V and J ends lost 0 bases and 8 bases respectively, with 10 bases between them. The CDR3 loop reads CASSIDPRGTQYF. The CDR3 region has the DNA TGTGCCAGTAGTATAGACCCCCGGGGAACCCAGTACTTC.